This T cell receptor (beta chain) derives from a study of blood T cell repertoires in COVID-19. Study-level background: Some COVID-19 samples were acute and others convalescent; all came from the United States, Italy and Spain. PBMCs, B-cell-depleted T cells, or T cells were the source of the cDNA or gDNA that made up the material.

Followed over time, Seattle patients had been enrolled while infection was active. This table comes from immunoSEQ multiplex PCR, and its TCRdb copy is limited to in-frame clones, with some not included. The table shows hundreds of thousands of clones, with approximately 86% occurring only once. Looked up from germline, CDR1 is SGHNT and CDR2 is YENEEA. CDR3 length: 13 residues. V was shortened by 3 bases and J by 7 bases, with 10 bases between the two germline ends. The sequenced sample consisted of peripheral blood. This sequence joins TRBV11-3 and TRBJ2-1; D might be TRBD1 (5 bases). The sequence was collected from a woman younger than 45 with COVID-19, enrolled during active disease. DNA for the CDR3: TGTGCCAGCAGCTTGGTCAACAGGAATGAGCAGTTCTTC. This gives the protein CASSLVNRNEQFF. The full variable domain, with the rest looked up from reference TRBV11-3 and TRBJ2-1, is EAGVVQSPRYKIIEKKQPVAFWCNPISGHNTLYWYLQNLGQGPELLIRYENEEAVDDSQLPKDRFSAERLKGVDSTLKIQPAELGDSAVYLCASSLVNRNEQFFGPGTRLTVL.